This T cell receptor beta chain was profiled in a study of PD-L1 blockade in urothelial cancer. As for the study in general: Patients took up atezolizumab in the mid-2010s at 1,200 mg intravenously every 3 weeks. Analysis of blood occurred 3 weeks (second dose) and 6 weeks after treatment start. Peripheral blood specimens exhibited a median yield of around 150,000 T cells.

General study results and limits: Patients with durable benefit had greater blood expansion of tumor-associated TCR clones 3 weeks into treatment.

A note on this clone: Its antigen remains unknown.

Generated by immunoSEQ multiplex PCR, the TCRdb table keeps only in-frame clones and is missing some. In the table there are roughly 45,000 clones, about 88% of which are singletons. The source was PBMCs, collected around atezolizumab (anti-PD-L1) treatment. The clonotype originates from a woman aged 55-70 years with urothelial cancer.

The CDR3 region is CASSTLPGSNQPQHF. DNA for the CDR3: TGCGCCAGCAGCACCCTCCCGGGAAGCAATCAGCCCCAGCATTTT. The rearrangement links TRBV5-1 to TRBJ1-5, with unresolved D. The V end lost 4 bases, the J end lost 1 base, and 12 bases lay between the germline ends. Germline values: CDR1 SGHRS, CDR2 YFSETQ. CDR3 length: 15 residues.